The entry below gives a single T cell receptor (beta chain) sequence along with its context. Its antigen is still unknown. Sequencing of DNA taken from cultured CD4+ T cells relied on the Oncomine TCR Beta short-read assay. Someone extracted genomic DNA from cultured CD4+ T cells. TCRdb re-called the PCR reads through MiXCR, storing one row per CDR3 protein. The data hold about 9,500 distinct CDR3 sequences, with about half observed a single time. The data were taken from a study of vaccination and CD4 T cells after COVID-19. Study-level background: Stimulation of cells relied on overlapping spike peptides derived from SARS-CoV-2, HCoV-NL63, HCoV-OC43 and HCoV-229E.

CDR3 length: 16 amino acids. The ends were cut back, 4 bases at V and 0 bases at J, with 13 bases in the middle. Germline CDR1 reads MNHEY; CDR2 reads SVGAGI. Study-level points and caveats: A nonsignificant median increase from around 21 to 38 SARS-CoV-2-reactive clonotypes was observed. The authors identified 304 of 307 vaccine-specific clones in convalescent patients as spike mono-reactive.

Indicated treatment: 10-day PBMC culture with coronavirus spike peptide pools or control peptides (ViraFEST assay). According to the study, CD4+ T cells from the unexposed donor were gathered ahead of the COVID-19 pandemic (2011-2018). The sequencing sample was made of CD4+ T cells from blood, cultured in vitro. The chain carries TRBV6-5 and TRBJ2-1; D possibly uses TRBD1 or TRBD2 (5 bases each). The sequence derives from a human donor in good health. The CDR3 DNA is TGTGCCAGCAGTTCGACTGGGGGTAGCTCCTACAATGAGCAGTTCTTC. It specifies CASSSTGGSSYNEQFF.